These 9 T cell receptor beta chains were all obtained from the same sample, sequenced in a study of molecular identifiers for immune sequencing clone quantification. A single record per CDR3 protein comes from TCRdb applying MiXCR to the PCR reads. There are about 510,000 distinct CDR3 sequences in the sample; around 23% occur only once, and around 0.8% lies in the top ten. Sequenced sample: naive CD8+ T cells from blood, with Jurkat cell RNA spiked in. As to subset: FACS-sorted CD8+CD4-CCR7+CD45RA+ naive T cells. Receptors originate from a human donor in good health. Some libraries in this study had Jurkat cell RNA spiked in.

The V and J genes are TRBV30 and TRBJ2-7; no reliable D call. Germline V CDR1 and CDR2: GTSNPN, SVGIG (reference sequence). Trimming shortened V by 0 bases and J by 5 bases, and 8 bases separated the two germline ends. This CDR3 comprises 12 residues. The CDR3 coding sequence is TGTGCCTGGAGTGTAGGCTCGGACGAGCAGTACTTC. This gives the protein CAWSVGSDEQYF.

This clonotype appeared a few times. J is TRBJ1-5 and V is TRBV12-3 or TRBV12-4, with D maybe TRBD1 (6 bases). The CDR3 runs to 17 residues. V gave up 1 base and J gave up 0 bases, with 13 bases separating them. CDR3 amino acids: CASSLGGGPYSNQPQHF. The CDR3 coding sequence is TGTGCCAGCAGTTTAGGGGGGGGCCCTTATAGCAATCAGCCCCAGCATTTT.

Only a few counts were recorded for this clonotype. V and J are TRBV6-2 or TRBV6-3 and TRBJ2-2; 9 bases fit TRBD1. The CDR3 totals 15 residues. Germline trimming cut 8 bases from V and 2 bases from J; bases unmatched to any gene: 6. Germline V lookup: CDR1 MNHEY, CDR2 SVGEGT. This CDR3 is CASSDRGQNTGELFF. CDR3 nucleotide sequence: TGTGCCAGCTCGGACAGGGGTCAAAACACCGGGGAGCTGTTTTTT.

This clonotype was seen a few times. CDR3: CASSEAGDYYGYTF. The CDR3 DNA reads as TGTGCCAGCAGCGAGGCCGGGGATTACTATGGCTACACCTTC. The chain carries TRBV25-1 and TRBJ1-2; D is undetermined. V shed 6 bases and J shed 3 bases, with 14 bases lying between them. CDR1 MGHDK and CDR2 SYGVNS come from the germline V gene. The CDR3 has 14 amino acids.

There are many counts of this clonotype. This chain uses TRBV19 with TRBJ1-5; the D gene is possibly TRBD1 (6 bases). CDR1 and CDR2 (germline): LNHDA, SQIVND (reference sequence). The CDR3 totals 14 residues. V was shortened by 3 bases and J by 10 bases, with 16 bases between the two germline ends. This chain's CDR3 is CASSMQGPDTPQHF. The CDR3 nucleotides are TGTGCCAGTAGTATGCAGGGGCCCGATACTCCCCAGCATTTT.

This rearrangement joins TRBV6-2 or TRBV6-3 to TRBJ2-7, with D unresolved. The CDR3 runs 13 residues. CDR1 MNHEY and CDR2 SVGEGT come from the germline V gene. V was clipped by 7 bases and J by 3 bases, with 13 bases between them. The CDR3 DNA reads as TGTGCCAGCACCGATACGATATACTACGAGCAGTACTTC. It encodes CASTDTIYYEQYF.

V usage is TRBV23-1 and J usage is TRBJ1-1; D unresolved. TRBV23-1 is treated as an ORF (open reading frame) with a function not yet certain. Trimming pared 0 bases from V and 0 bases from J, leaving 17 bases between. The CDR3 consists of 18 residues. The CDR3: CASSQSTAGIAMNTEAFF. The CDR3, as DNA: TGCGCCAGCAGTCAATCTACGGCCGGGATAGCGATGAACACTGAAGCTTTCTTT.

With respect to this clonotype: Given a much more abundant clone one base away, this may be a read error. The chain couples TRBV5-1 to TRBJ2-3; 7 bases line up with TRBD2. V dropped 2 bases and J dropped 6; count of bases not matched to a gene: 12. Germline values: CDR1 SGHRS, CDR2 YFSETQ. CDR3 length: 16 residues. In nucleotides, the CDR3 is TGCGCCAGCAGCTTACACGGACTAGATTCTTCCGATACGCAGTATTTT. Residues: CASSLHGLDSSDTQYF.

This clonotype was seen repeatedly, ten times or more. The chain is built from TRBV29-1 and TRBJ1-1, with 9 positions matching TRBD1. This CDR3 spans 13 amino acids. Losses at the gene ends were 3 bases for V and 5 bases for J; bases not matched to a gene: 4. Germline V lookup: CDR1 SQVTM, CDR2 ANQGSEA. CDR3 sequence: CSVDNRGRTEAFF. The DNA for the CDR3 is TGCAGCGTTGATAACAGGGGGCGGACTGAAGCTTTCTTT.